This T cell receptor beta chain was profiled in a study of early T cells in non-severe SARS-CoV-2 infection. Study summary: The study sequenced bulk RNA from unsorted whole blood, with chains unpaired. Study-wide results and caveats: Matching results from VDJdb favored anti-spike CD8 responses, leaving private and CD4 specificities undetected.

The CDR3 extends over 16 amino acids. V was trimmed by 0 bases and J by 6 bases, leaving 18 bases between them. CDR1 is SGHNT and CDR2 is YYREEE in the germline V gene (reference sequence). cDNA molecules, individually, were tagged with unique molecular identifiers. TCRdb re-analysed the 5' RACE reads in MiXCR, keeping a single row per CDR3 protein. The sample lists about 55,000 distinct CDR3 sequences; 13% were seen once. The sample holds a few counts of this clonotype. The antigen is unknown. The TCR sequence derives from an adult who was a healthcare worker with PCR-confirmed SARS-CoV-2 infection or an uninfected control (not recorded which). The sequencing used whole blood, collected at baseline. The V and J genes are TRBV5-4 and TRBJ1-1; D ambiguous. The CDR3 is CASSLGVPTTFSEAFF. For the CDR3, the DNA is TGTGCCAGCAGCTTGGGGGTTCCAACAACCTTTTCTGAAGCTTTCTTT. The full variable domain, rest sourced from reference TRBV5-4 and TRBJ1-1, is ETGVTQSPTHLIKTRGQQVTLRCSSQSGHNTVSWYQQALGQGPQFIFQYYREEENGRGNFPPRFSGLQFPNYSSELNVNALELDDSALYLCASSLGVPTTFSEAFFGQGTRLTVV.